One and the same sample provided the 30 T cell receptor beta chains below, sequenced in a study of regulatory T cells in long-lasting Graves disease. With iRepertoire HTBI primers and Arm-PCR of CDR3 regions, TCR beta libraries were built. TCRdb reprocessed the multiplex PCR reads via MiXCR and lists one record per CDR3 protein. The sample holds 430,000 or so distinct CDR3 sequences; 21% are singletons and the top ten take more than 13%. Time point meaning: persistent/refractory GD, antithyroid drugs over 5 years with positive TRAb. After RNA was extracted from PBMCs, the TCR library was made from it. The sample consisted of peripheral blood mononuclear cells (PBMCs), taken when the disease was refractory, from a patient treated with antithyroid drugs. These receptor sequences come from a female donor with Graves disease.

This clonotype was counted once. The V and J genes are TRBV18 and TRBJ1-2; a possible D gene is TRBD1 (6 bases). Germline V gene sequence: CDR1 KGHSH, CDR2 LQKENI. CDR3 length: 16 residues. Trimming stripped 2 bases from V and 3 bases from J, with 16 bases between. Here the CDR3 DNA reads TGTGCCAGCTCACCAGGGACGGGGGGCAGCGACTATGGCTACACCTTC. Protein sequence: CASSPGTGGSDYGYTF.

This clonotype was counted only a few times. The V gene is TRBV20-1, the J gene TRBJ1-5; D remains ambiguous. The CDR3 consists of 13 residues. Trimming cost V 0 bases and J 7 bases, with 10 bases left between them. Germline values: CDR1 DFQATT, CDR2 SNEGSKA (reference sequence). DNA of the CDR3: TGCAGTGCTAGAGATTCCGGGCGGCAGCCCCAGCATTTT. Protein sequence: CSARDSGRQPQHF.

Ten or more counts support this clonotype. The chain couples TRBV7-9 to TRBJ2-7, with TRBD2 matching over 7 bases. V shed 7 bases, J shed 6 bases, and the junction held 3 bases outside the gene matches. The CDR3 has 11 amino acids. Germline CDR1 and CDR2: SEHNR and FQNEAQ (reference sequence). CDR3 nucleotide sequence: TGTGCCAGCATGGGGGAGGGCGAGCAGTACTTC. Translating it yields CASMGEGEQYF.

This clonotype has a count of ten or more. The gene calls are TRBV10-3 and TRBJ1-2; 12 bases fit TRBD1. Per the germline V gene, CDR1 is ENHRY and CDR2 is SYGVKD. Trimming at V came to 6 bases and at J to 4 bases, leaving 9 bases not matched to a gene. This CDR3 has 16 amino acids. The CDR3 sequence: CAISSPGQGAFYGYTF. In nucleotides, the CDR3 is TGTGCCATCAGCTCACCGGGACAGGGGGCTTTCTATGGCTACACCTTC.

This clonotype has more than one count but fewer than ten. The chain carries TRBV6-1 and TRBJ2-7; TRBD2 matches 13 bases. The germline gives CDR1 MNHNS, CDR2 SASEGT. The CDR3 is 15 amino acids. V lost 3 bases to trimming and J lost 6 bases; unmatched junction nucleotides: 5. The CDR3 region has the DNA TGTGCCAGCAGTGACGGACTAGCGGGAGCTGGCGAGCAGTACTTC. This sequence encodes CASSDGLAGAGEQYF.

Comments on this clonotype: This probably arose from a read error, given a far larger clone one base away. The CDR3 coding sequence is TGTGCCAGCAGAGTAATACAGGCGCTTGTGAACACTGAAGCTTCCTTT. This codes for CASRVIQALVNTEASF. The V call is TRBV6-4, the J call TRBJ1-1; D might be TRBD1 (5 bases). The CDR3 has 16 residues. Germline CDR1 and CDR2: MRHNA and SNTAGT.

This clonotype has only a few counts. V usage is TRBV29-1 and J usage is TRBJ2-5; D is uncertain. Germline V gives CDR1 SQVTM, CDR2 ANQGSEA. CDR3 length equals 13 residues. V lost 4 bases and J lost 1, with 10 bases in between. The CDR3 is CSVVRSSQETQYF. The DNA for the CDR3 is TGCAGCGTTGTGCGTAGCAGCCAAGAGACCCAGTACTTC.

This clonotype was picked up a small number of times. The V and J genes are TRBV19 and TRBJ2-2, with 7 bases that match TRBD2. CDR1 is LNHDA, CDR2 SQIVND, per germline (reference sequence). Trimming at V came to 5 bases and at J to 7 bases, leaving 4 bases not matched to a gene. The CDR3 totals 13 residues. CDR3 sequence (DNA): TGTGCCAGTAGTGGGGGGGTCGGCGGGGAGCTGTTTTTT. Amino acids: CASSGGVGGELFF. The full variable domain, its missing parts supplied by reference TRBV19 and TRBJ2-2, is DGGITQSPKYLFRKEGQNVTLSCEQNLNHDAMYWYRQDPGQGLRLIYYSQIVNDFQKGDIAEGYSVSREKKESFPLTVTSAQKNPTAFYLCASSGGVGGELFFGEGSRLTVL.

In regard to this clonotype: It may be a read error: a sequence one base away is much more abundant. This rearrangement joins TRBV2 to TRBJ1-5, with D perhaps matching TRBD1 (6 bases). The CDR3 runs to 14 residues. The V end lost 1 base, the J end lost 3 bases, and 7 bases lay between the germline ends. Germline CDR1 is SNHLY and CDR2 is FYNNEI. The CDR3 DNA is TGTGCCAGCAGTGAAGAGGGGGTCAATCAGCCCCAGCATTTT. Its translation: CASSEEGVNQPQHF. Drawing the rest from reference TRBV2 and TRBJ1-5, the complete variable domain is EPEVTQTPSHQVTQMGQEVILRCVPISNHLYFYWYRQILGQKVEFLVSFYNNEISEKSEIFDDQFSVERPDGSNFTLKIRSTKLEDSAMYFCASSEEGVNQPQHFGDGTRLSIL.

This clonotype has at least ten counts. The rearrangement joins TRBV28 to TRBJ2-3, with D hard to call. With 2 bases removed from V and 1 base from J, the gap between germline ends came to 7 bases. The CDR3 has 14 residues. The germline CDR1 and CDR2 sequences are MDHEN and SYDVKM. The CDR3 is CASSLVIRTDTQYF. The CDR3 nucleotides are TGTGCCAGCAGTTTAGTCATCCGCACAGATACGCAGTATTTT.

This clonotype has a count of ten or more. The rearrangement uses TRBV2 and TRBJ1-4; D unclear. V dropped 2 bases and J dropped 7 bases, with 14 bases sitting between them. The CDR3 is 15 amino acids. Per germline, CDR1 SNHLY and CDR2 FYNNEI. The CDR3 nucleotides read TGTGCCAGCAGTGAAATCGCAAAACGTGGTGAAAAACTGTTTTTT. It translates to CASSEIAKRGEKLFF.

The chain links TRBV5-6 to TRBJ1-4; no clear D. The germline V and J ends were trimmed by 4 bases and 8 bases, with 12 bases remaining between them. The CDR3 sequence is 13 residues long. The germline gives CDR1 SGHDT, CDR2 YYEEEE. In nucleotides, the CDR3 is TGTGCCAGCAGCCCCTTCATCGAAGAAAAACTGTTTTTT. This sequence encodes CASSPFIEEKLFF.

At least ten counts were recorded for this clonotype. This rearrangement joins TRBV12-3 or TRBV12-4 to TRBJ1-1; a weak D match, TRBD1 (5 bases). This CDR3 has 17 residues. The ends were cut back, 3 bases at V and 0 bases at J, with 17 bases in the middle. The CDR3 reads CASSLGPPFSLNTEAFF. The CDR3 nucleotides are TGTGCCAGCAGTTTGGGGCCCCCTTTCTCCCTGAACACTGAAGCTTTCTTT.

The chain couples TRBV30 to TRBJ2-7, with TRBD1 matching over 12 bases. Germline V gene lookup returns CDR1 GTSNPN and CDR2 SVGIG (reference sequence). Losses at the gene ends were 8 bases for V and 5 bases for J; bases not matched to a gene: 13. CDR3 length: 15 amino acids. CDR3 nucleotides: TGTGCCATGAGGCTCGGGACAGGGGGCTTCCACGAGCAGTACTTC. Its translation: CAMRLGTGGFHEQYF.

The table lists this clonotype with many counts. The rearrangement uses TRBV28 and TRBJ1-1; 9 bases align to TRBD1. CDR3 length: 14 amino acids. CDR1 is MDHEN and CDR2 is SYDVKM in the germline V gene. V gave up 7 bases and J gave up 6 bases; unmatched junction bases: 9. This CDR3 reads CASTATGGSAEAFF. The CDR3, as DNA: TGTGCCAGCACCGCAACAGGGGGCTCGGCTGAAGCTTTCTTT.

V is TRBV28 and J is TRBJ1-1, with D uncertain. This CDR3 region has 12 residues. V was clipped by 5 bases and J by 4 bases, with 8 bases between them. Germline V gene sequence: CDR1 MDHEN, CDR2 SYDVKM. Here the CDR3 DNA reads TGTGCCAGCAGTATTGGCGGCACTGAAGCTTTCTTT. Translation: CASSIGGTEAFF.

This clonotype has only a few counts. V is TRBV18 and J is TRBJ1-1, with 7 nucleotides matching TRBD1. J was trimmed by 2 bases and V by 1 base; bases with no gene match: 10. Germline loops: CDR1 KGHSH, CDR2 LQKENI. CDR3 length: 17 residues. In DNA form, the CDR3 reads TGTGCCAGCTCACCACTGTTTGAACAGGGGAGTAACACTGAAGCTTTCTTT. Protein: CASSPLFEQGSNTEAFF. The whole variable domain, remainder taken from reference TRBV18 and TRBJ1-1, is NAGVMQNPRHLVRRRGQEARLRCSPMKGHSHVYWYRQLPEEGLKFMVYLQKENIIDESGMPKERFSAEFPKEGPSILRIQQVVRGDSAAYFCASSPLFEQGSNTEAFFGQGTRLTVV.

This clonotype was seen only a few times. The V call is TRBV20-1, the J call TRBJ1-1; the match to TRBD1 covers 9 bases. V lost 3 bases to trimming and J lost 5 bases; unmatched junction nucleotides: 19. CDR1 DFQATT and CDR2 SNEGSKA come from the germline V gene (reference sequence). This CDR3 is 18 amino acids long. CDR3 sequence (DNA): TGCAGTGCTAGGACGCGGGACAGGGCTTTTTTTCGTGGTACTGAAGCTTTCTTT. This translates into CSARTRDRAFFRGTEAFF.

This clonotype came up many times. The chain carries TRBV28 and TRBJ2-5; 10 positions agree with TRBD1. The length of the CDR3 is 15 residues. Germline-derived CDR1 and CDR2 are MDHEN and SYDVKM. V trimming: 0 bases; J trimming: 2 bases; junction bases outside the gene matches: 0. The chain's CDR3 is CASSLWGQGQETQYF. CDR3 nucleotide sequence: TGTGCCAGCAGTTTATGGGGACAGGGGCAAGAGACCCAGTACTTC.

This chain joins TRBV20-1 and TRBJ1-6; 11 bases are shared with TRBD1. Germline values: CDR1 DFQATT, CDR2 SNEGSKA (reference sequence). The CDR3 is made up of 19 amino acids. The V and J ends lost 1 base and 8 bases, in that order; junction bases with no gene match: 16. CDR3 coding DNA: TGCAGTGCTAGAGCCCTCCGGGGGGCGGGACAGGGGGAAGATTCACCCCTCCACTTT. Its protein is CSARALRGAGQGEDSPLHF.

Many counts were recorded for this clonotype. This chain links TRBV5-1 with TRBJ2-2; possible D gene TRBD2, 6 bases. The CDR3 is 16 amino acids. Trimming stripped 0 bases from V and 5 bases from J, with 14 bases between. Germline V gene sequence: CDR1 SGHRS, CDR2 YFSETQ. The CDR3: CASSLDGGERTGELFF. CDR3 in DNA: TGCGCCAGCAGCTTGGACGGAGGGGAGAGGACCGGGGAGCTGTTTTTT.

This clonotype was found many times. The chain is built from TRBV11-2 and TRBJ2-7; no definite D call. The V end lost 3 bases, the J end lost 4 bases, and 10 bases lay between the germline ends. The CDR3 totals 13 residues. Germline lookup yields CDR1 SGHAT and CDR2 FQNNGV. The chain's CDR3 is CASSFSLVYEQYF. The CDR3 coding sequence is TGTGCCAGCAGCTTCTCCCTAGTATACGAGCAGTACTTC.

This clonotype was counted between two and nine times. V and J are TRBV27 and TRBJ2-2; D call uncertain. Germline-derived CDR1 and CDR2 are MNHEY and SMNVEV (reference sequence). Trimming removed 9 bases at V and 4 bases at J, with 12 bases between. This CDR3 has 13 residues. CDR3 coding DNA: TGTGCCAGTTTCCCCCTGGGCACCGGGGAGCTGTTTTTT. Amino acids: CASFPLGTGELFF.

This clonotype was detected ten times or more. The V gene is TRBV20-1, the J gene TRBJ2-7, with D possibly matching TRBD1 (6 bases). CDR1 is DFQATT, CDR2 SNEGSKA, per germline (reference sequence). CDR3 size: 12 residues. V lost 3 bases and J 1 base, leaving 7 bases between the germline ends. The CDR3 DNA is TGCAGTGCTAGTGGACAGTCCTACGAGCAGTACTTC. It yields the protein CSASGQSYEQYF.

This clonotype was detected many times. The CDR3 DNA sequence: TGTGCCAGCACCCGCTCGACAGCCGTACGGAATTCACCCCTCCACTTT. Protein: CASTRSTAVRNSPLHF. J is TRBJ1-6 and V is TRBV27, with D perhaps TRBD1 (5 bases). The V and J ends lost 7 bases and 7 bases respectively, with 20 bases between them. Germline V gives CDR1 MNHEY, CDR2 SMNVEV (reference sequence). The CDR3 length is 16 residues.

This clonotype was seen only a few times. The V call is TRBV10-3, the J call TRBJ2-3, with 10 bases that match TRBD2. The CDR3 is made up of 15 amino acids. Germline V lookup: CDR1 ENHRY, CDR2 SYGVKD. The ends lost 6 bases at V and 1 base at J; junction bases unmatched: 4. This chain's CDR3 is CAIRPSGRRTDTQYF. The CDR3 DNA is TGTGCCATCAGACCTAGCGGGAGACGCACAGATACGCAGTATTTT.

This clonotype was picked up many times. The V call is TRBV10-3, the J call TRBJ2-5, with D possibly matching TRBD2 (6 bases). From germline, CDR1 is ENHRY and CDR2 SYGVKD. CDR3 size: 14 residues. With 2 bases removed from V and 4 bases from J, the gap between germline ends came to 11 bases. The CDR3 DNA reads TGTGCCATCAGTGAGCGGCAGGAGGGAGAGACCCAGTACTTC. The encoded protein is CAISERQEGETQYF.

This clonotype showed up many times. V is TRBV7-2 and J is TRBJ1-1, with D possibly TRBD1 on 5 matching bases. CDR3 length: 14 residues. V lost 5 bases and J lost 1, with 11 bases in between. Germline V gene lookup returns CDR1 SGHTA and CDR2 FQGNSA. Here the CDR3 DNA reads TGTGCCAGCAGCGCGGGACCTACGAACACTGAAGCTTTCTTT. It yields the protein CASSAGPTNTEAFF. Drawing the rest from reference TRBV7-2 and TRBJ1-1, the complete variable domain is GAGVSQSPSNKVTEKGKDVELRCDPISGHTALYWYRQSLGQGLEFLIYFQGNSAPDKSGLPSDRFSAERTGGSVSTLTIQRTQQEDSAVYLCASSAGPTNTEAFFGQGTRLTVV.

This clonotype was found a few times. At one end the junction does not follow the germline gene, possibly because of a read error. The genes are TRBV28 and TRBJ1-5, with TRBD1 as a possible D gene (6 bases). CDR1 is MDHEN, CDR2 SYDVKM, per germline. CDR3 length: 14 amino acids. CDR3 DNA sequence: TGTGCCAGCAGTTACGGGACACCAAATCGGCCCCAGCATTTT. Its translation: CASSYGTPNRPQHF.

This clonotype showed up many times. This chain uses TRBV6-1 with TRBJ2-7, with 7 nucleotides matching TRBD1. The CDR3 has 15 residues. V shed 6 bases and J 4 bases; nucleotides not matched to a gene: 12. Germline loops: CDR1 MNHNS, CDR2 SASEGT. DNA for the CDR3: TGTGCCAGCAGCCCACAGGCAGGGGGTCGGTACGAGCAGTACTTC. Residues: CASSPQAGGRYEQYF.